This T cell receptor beta chain is drawn from a study of blood T cell repertoires in COVID-19 (dated by TCRdb to 2018 to 2021). Notes on the research overall: Samples covering the acute and convalescent phases of COVID-19 were provided by collaborators in the United States, Italy and Spain. The prospective study material was composed of cDNA or gDNA derived from T cells, B-cell-depleted T cells, or PBMCs. Subjects who had been exposed to COVID-19, were actively infected with it, or had recovered from it provided the deeply sampled blood TCRbeta repertoires that made up the dataset. The repertoires were released in a freely available public database intended as a resource for research on the immune response to SARS-CoV-2. Samples were obtained from the ongoing ImmuneRACE study (first 160 participants) and from 1,254 subjects provided by 6 global collaborators. A de-identified subject ID, COVID-19 status, age in years and sex were almost always included in the sample metadata. Where available, HLA class I and class II types were obtained from metadata supplied by the sample provider rather than from assay-based typing.

Concerning this clone: Its antigen is unknown. One base away there is no much larger clone; base qualities are not given.

TCRbeta CDR3 regions were amplified from genomic DNA using the immunoSEQ Assay, a bias-controlled multiplex PCR. Per the original workflow: The number of nucleated cells in each sample was estimated by amplification of reference gene primers within the assay. To quantify the absolute abundance of each unique TCRbeta CDR3 rearrangement, sequence reads were collapsed and filtered. Productive Simpson clonality was computed per sample as the square root of Simpson's diversity index over productive rearrangements. Sourced from immuneACCESS, this table was stored by TCRdb with only in-frame sequences that have V and J called. A share of the clones is absent; for the studies checked, an unresolved V gene accounts for under half, and the remainder has no known explanation. D and trimming come from the DNA, and the V and J calls and clone size come from that table. This sample is represented by around 200,000 clones; about 87% of them were singletons. Clones ranked in the top ten supply roughly 0.9% of the sample.

General findings and caveats noted by the study authors: Clinical and demographic metadata were provided uncurated, with the amount varying by source and participant.

The germline V gene provides CDR1 SGHRS and CDR2 YFSETQ. Trimming costs V 1 base and J 4 bases, and their ends lie 14 bases apart. The CDR3 covers 16 residues, taking in both the cysteine and the phenylalanine. Just the 48-base CDR3 DNA is kept, in frame starting at base 1. Another Seattle source contributed samples from volunteer blood donors who had recovered from COVID-19. The collaborating institutions used their own protocols to collect whole blood in K2EDTA tubes. For TCRbeta analysis, collaborators shipped samples in one of three forms: frozen whole blood, isolated PBMCs, or DNA extracted from either of those sample types.

The chain joins TRBV5-1 to TRBJ2-2; TRBD2 could be the D gene, as 5 bases match. The sample comprised peripheral blood. The TCR sequence derives from a woman in her late teens or twenties who had recovered from COVID-19. The DNA reads as follows: TGCGCCAGCAGCTTGACGGGGAGCCCCCTCACCGGGGAGCTGTTTTTT. Translated, it reads CASSLTGSPLTGELFF.